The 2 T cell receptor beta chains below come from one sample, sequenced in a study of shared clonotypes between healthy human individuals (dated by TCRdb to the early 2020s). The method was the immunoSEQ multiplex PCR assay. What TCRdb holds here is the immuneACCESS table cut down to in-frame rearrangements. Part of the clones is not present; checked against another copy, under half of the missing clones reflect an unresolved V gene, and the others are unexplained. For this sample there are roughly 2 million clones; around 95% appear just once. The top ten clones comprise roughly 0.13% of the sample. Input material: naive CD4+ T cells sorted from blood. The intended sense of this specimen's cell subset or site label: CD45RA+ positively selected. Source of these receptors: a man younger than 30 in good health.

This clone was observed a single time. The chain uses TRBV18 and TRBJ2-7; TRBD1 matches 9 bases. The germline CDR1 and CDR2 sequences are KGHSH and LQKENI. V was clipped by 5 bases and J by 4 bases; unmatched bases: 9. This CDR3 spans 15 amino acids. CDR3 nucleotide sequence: TGTGCCAGCTCATTTCCCGGGACAGGGCGGTACGAGCAGTACTTC. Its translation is CASSFPGTGRYEQYF.

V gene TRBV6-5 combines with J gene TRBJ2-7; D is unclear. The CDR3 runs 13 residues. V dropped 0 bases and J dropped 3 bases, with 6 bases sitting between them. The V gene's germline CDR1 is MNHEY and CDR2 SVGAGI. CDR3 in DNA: TGTGCCAGCAGTTACTCGACAATCTACGAGCAGTACTTC. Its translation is CASSYSTIYEQYF.